This T cell receptor (beta chain) originates from a study of blood T cell repertoires in COVID-19 (dated by TCRdb to 2020 to 2022). Describing the broader study: Samples covering the acute and convalescent phases of COVID-19 were provided by collaborators in the United States, Italy and Spain. The material from the prospective study consisted of cDNA or gDNA derived from T cells, B-cell-depleted T cells, or PBMCs. The dataset comprised deeply sampled blood TCRbeta repertoires from subjects exposed to, actively infected with, or recovered from COVID-19. A freely available public database, intended as a resource for researchers studying the immune response to SARS-CoV-2, is where the repertoires were released. The samples were drawn from the first 160 participants of the ongoing ImmuneRACE study and from 950 to 1,500 subjects provided by 6 global collaborators. A de-identified subject ID, COVID-19 status, age in years and sex were almost always included in the sample metadata. Where available, HLA class I and class II types were taken from metadata supplied by the sample provider and were not determined by assay-based typing.

Enrolling through a virtual design, the prospective study's participants ranged in age from roughly 18 to 89 years and lived across about two dozen United States geographic areas. Cohort assignment in the prospective study relied on participant-reported clinical history from a screening survey and a study questionnaire. For ImmuneRACE Cohort 3, a participant was defined as recovered based on two consecutive negative NP/OP PCR tests, clearance by a healthcare professional, or resolution of symptoms. Mobile phlebotomists in the prospective study collected whole blood, serum and a nasopharyngeal or oropharyngeal swab from every participant. Additional blood draws and questionnaires over a 2-month period could optionally be provided by prospective study participants. Blood samples from the prospective study were shipped frozen or at room temperature prior to DNA extraction. In the germline V gene, CDR1 corresponds to SGHTA and CDR2 to FQGNSA. Cut back by 5 bases and 1 base, the V and J ends lie 8 bases apart. Its CDR3 holds 13 amino acids, cysteine through phenylalanine. Only the CDR3 DNA stays, 39 bases, in frame from base 1.

Details on this clone: No antigen is known for it. Per-base qualities were not stored, and no clone one base away is much larger. Other DNA variants within this sample encode the same CDR3.

General conclusions and limits of the study: How much clinical and demographic metadata was included differed by source and by participant, and the metadata was provided uncurated.

The immunoSEQ Assay, a bias-controlled multiplex PCR, was used to amplify TCRbeta CDR3 regions from genomic DNA. As for the original processing: The number of nucleated cells in each sample was estimated from the amplification of reference gene primers within the assay. Sequence reads were collapsed and filtered to measure the absolute abundance of every unique TCRbeta CDR3 rearrangement. For each sample, productive Simpson clonality was calculated as the square root of Simpson's diversity index across productive rearrangements. TCRdb retrieved this table from immuneACCESS and kept in-frame rearrangements only. Not all clones are present; in checked studies, unresolved V genes account for under half, and no reason is known for the remainder. Clone size and V and J calls were adopted from that table, with D and trimming inferred from the DNA. The table for this sample lists around 250,000 clones; around 87% of them were counted only once. The ten largest clones take up 1.5% to 2% of the sample.

The sample consisted of PBMCs or T cells enriched from blood (not recorded which). The rearranged chain carries TRBV7-2 and TRBJ1-1, and possibly TRBD1, on 5 matching bases. This TCR was recovered from a woman aged 45-59 years who had recovered from COVID-19. The DNA sequence is as follows: TGTGCCAGCAGCACCGACAGGAACACTGAAGCTTTCTTT. Translated, it reads CASSTDRNTEAFF.